This TCR beta chain was captured in a study of cytomegalovirus exposure and HLA in healthy donors. The PCR ran on 60 Vbeta and 13 Jbeta primers. Profiled with immunoSEQ multiplex PCR; TCRdb holds only in-frame clones, not every one. Of some 150,000 clones listed, more than 75% are singletons. With regard to this clone: Its antigen is still unknown.

This CDR3 is 14 amino acids long. Germline V gene lookup returns CDR1 SGHRS and CDR2 YFSETQ. Findings and limits, study-wide: In a later analysis, V- and J-gene trimming of beta chains associated with a DCLRE1C missense variant, replicated independently.

Sequenced: PBMCs. This TCR derives from a male donor in good health and CMV-seronegative. The gene calls are TRBV5-1 and TRBJ2-5; perhaps TRBD1 as D (5 bases). The J call is uncertain, as TRBJ2-7 better fits the DNA end. CDR3 residues: CASSLDFRTYEQYF. CDR3 bases: TGCGCCAGCAGCTTGGATTTCAGGACATACGAGCAGTACTTC.